A selection of T cell receptor beta chains follows, all from one sample in a study of Graves' ophthalmopathy and Graves' hyperthyroidism. Using its own MiXCR run on the multiplex PCR reads, TCRdb lists one record per CDR3 protein. The sample yields fewer than 600,000 distinct CDR3 sequences, approximately 15% seen once. What was sequenced was blood. The source of these receptors is a woman in her twenties or thirties with Graves' ophthalmopathy. The CDR3 runs from the conserved cysteine through the conserved F or W. Each record gives: CDR3 DNA, CDR3 protein, J gene, D gene, V gene, clone size. The D gene is left open where the match is weak. The listing skips clone size in some rows; elsewhere it reads once, few, many or a size class.

CDR3 DNA: TGTGCCAGCCACCCCTCCTATACCTACGAGCAGTACTTC
CDR3 protein: CASHPSYTYEQYF
J gene: TRBJ2-7
D gene: .
V gene: TRBV28
clone size: .

CDR3 DNA: TGCGCCAGCAGCTTGATCGGTTACGAGCAGTACTTC
CDR3 protein: CASSLIGYEQYF
J gene: TRBJ2-7
D gene: .
V gene: TRBV5-1
clone size: many

CDR3 DNA: TGTGCCATCACCAAGGACACCACTAACTATGGCTACACCTTC
CDR3 protein: CAITKDTTNYGYTF
J gene: TRBJ1-2
D gene: .
V gene: TRBV10-3
clone size: many

CDR3 DNA: TGTGCCAGCAGTTCAGGACAGGTGGGAAGTCAGCCCCAGCATTTT
CDR3 protein: CASSSGQVGSQPQHF
J gene: TRBJ1-5
D gene: TRBD1
V gene: TRBV12-3/TRBV12-4
clone size: many

CDR3 DNA: TGTGCCAGCAGTTTTGTAAGCGGGGAGCTACAAGAGACCCAGTACTTC
CDR3 protein: CASSFVSGELQETQYF
J gene: TRBJ2-5
D gene: TRBD2
V gene: TRBV12-3/TRBV12-4
clone size: many

CDR3 DNA: TGTGCCAGCAGTGAACCCGGACAGGTTTTCTATGGCTACACCTTC
CDR3 protein: CASSEPGQVFYGYTF
J gene: TRBJ1-2
D gene: TRBD1
V gene: TRBV6-1
clone size: many

CDR3 DNA: TGTGCCAGCAGCCTGGGACCTAACATTCAGTACTTC
CDR3 protein: CASSLGPNIQYF
J gene: TRBJ2-4
D gene: .
V gene: TRBV14
clone size: many

CDR3 DNA: TGCAGCGTTTGGACAGGAGGTCGTCAGCCCCAGCATTTT
CDR3 protein: CSVWTGGRQPQHF
J gene: TRBJ1-5
D gene: TRBD1
V gene: TRBV29-1
clone size: many

CDR3 DNA: TGCGCCAGCAGCCAATCCAGCAGGGGGTGGCAGCCCCAGCATTTT
CDR3 protein: CASSQSSRGWQPQHF
J gene: TRBJ1-5
D gene: TRBD1
V gene: TRBV4-1
clone size: .

CDR3 DNA: TGTGCCAGCAGTGGTACCTTTAAGGAGGAGCTGTTTTTT
CDR3 protein: CASSGTFKEELFF
J gene: TRBJ2-2
D gene: .
V gene: TRBV6-1
clone size: many

CDR3 DNA: TGTGCCAGCAGTTTCATTACCGCAGGGGGTAGCCGGTACGAGCAGTACTTC
CDR3 protein: CASSFITAGGSRYEQYF
J gene: TRBJ2-7
D gene: TRBD1
V gene: TRBV28
clone size: many

CDR3 DNA: TGTGCCAGCAGCTCACTAGCGGGGCAGAAGACCCAGTACTTC
CDR3 protein: CASSSLAGQKTQYF
J gene: TRBJ2-5
D gene: TRBD2
V gene: TRBV7-9
clone size: many

CDR3 DNA: TGCAGTGCTAGAGATTCCGGGGACTCCTACGAGCAGTACTTC
CDR3 protein: CSARDSGDSYEQYF
J gene: TRBJ2-7
D gene: .
V gene: TRBV20-1
clone size: many

CDR3 DNA: TGTGCCAGCAGAACACAGACCTACGAGCAGTACTTC
CDR3 protein: CASRTQTYEQYF
J gene: TRBJ2-7
D gene: .
V gene: TRBV28
clone size: many

CDR3 DNA: TGTGCCAGCAGCTTGGGCAGGGGGCCGTATGGCTACACCTTC
CDR3 protein: CASSLGRGPYGYTF
J gene: TRBJ1-2
D gene: TRBD1
V gene: TRBV13
clone size: many

CDR3 DNA: TGTGCCAGCAGCTTAGGCGGTGGGGGCAACGAGCAGTACTTC
CDR3 protein: CASSLGGGGNEQYF
J gene: TRBJ2-7
D gene: .
V gene: TRBV13
clone size: many

CDR3 DNA: TGTGCCAGCAGGCCTACAGGGGGTGATGAGCAGTTCTTC
CDR3 protein: CASRPTGGDEQFF
J gene: TRBJ2-1
D gene: TRBD1
V gene: TRBV12-3/TRBV12-4
clone size: many

CDR3 DNA: TGTGCCAGCAGCTTTCAGGGTGGAGGGGAGACCCAGTACTTC
CDR3 protein: CASSFQGGGETQYF
J gene: TRBJ2-5
D gene: .
V gene: TRBV7-2
clone size: many

CDR3 DNA: TGTGCCAGCAGCTTAACGAGCGGGAGTAGCGAGCAGTACTTC
CDR3 protein: CASSLTSGSSEQYF
J gene: TRBJ2-7
D gene: TRBD2
V gene: TRBV9
clone size: few

CDR3 DNA: TGTGCCAGCAGGGGACGAGACGTGGGTAATGAAAAACTGTTTTTT
CDR3 protein: CASRGRDVGNEKLFF
J gene: TRBJ1-4
D gene: .
V gene: TRBV5-6
clone size: .

CDR3 DNA: TGTGCCAGCAGTTTTGAGACAGCCTATGGCTACACCTTC
CDR3 protein: CASSFETAYGYTF
J gene: TRBJ1-2
D gene: .
V gene: TRBV12-3/TRBV12-4
clone size: many

CDR3 DNA: TGTGCCAGCAGTTACTCCGGGACAAACCAAGAGACCCAGTACTTC
CDR3 protein: CASSYSGTNQETQYF
J gene: TRBJ2-5
D gene: .
V gene: TRBV6-2/TRBV6-3
clone size: once

CDR3 DNA: TGTGCCAGTAGACGGAGGAGGCCTGCCATTTGGGACACTGAAGCTTTCTTT
CDR3 protein: CASRRRRPAIWDTEAFF
J gene: TRBJ1-1
D gene: .
V gene: TRBV19
clone size: few

CDR3 DNA: TGCGCCAGCAGCTTGGTATCTGGGATTGAAAATGGCTACACCTTC
CDR3 protein: CASSLVSGIENGYTF
J gene: TRBJ1-2
D gene: .
V gene: TRBV5-1
clone size: .

CDR3 DNA: TGTGCCAGCAGATTAGGGGGAAACTATGGCTACACCTTC
CDR3 protein: CASRLGGNYGYTF
J gene: TRBJ1-2
D gene: .
V gene: TRBV28
clone size: many

CDR3 DNA: TGTGCCAGCAGCCCTCGGGGAGCGGGGGGGGACTACGAGCAGTACTTC
CDR3 protein: CASSPRGAGGDYEQYF
J gene: TRBJ2-7
D gene: TRBD2
V gene: TRBV11-2
clone size: many

CDR3 DNA: TGTGCCAGTAGTAAGGGACGGATCAAGCAAGAGACCCAGTACTTC
CDR3 protein: CASSKGRIKQETQYF
J gene: TRBJ2-5
D gene: .
V gene: TRBV19
clone size: few

CDR3 DNA: TGTGCCAGTAGTATATTCCGGGACAGTGACTATAATTCACCCCTCCACTTT
CDR3 protein: CASSIFRDSDYNSPLHF
J gene: TRBJ1-6
D gene: TRBD1
V gene: TRBV19
clone size: .

CDR3 DNA: TGTGCCAGCACCTTGGGACAGAAGAGTTCACCCCTCCACTTT
CDR3 protein: CASTLGQKSSPLHF
J gene: TRBJ1-6
D gene: TRBD1
V gene: TRBV12-3/TRBV12-4
clone size: many

CDR3 DNA: TGTGCCAGCAGTTTGGGGACGGCGAGGGGCTACACCTTC
CDR3 protein: CASSLGTARGYTF
J gene: TRBJ1-2
D gene: .
V gene: TRBV12-3/TRBV12-4
clone size: .

CDR3 DNA: TGTGCCAGCAGTTCCCGACAGGGGAGGCCAGAGACCCAGTACTTC
CDR3 protein: CASSSRQGRPETQYF
J gene: TRBJ2-5
D gene: TRBD1
V gene: TRBV28
clone size: many

CDR3 DNA: TGTGCCAGCACCCTGGACGGACTAGCCAAAAACATTCAGTACTTC
CDR3 protein: CASTLDGLAKNIQYF
J gene: TRBJ2-4
D gene: .
V gene: TRBV12-3/TRBV12-4
clone size: many

CDR3 DNA: TGCGCCAGCACGTGGGGAGGAGAGGTAGATACCCAGTACTTC
CDR3 protein: CASTWGGEVDTQYF
J gene: TRBJ2-5
D gene: .
V gene: TRBV5-1
clone size: .

CDR3 DNA: TGTGCCAGCAGCCAAGGGGGACTAGCGTTGGGCCTCCAAGAGACCCAGTACTTC
CDR3 protein: CASSQGGLALGLQETQYF
J gene: TRBJ2-5
D gene: TRBD2
V gene: TRBV3-1
clone size: many

CDR3 DNA: TGTGCCAGCAGCCTCAGCCGCGGGAGTAGGTACGAGCAGTACTTC
CDR3 protein: CASSLSRGSRYEQYF
J gene: TRBJ2-7
D gene: TRBD2
V gene: TRBV11-2
clone size: many

CDR3 DNA: TGTGCCACCAGCAGTTACAGAACGGGGGGACAGCCCCAGCATTTT
CDR3 protein: CATSSYRTGGQPQHF
J gene: TRBJ1-5
D gene: .
V gene: TRBV15
clone size: many

CDR3 DNA: TGTGCCACCAGCATGAACGACAGGACACCTAGCACAGATACGCAGTATTTT
CDR3 protein: CATSMNDRTPSTDTQYF
J gene: TRBJ2-3
D gene: .
V gene: TRBV15
clone size: many

CDR3 DNA: TGTGCCAGCAGTTTTGGTTTTAGCAATCAGCCCCAGCATTTT
CDR3 protein: CASSFGFSNQPQHF
J gene: TRBJ1-5
D gene: .
V gene: TRBV27
clone size: .

CDR3 DNA: TGTGCCAGCAGCACAACCGACAGGGAGGGAGAGACCCAGTACTTC
CDR3 protein: CASSTTDREGETQYF
J gene: TRBJ2-5
D gene: .
V gene: TRBV7-9
clone size: many

CDR3 DNA: TGTGCCAGCAGCCCCGTCCGAGGGGCCGGGGAGCTGTTTTTT
CDR3 protein: CASSPVRGAGELFF
J gene: TRBJ2-2
D gene: .
V gene: TRBV6-1
clone size: once

CDR3 DNA: TGTGCCAGCAGCTTAGCCGGACAGGGGGTATACACTGAAGCTTTCTTT
CDR3 protein: CASSLAGQGVYTEAFF
J gene: TRBJ1-1
D gene: TRBD1
V gene: TRBV7-2
clone size: .

CDR3 DNA: TGTGCCAGCAGCTTGCGGTCAGGGGCTTGGGACTTC
CDR3 protein: CASSLRSGAWDF
J gene: TRBJ2-5
D gene: .
V gene: TRBV5-8
clone size: few

CDR3 DNA: TGTGCCAGCAGCCGGACTACCACAGGGGAGAATCAGCCCCAGCATTTT
CDR3 protein: CASSRTTTGENQPQHF
J gene: TRBJ1-5
D gene: TRBD1
V gene: TRBV4-2
clone size: many

CDR3 DNA: TGCGCCAGCAGCTGGACGGATACCTACGAGCAGTACTTC
CDR3 protein: CASSWTDTYEQYF
J gene: TRBJ2-7
D gene: .
V gene: TRBV5-1
clone size: many

CDR3 DNA: TGTGCCAGCAGGTTGGACAGCTCTGGAAACACCATATATTTT
CDR3 protein: CASRLDSSGNTIYF
J gene: TRBJ1-3
D gene: .
V gene: TRBV7-9
clone size: many

CDR3 DNA: TGTGCCAGCAGTTCTCAGGGGACCACCCAAGAGACCCAGTACTTC
CDR3 protein: CASSSQGTTQETQYF
J gene: TRBJ2-5
D gene: .
V gene: TRBV27
clone size: many

CDR3 DNA: TGTGCCAGCAGCGCACGACTAGCGGGAGGGTCCGGGGAGCTGTTTTTT
CDR3 protein: CASSARLAGGSGELFF
J gene: TRBJ2-2
D gene: TRBD2
V gene: TRBV9
clone size: .

CDR3 DNA: TGTGCCAGCAGGACGTATAATTCACCCCTCCACTTT
CDR3 protein: CASRTYNSPLHF
J gene: TRBJ1-6
D gene: .
V gene: TRBV12-3/TRBV12-4
clone size: many

CDR3 DNA: TGCGCCAGCAGCCAAGCAAAGGACAGGGTGGACGGCTACACCTTC
CDR3 protein: CASSQAKDRVDGYTF
J gene: TRBJ1-2
D gene: TRBD1
V gene: TRBV4-1
clone size: .

CDR3 DNA: TGTGCCAGCAGCCGACTGGGGTACTACGATCAGTACTTC
CDR3 protein: CASSRLGYYDQYF
J gene: TRBJ2-7
D gene: .
V gene: TRBV7-9
clone size: .

CDR3 DNA: TGTGCCAGCAGTTACCTCTTCGGGGGCTACACCTTC
CDR3 protein: CASSYLFGGYTF
J gene: TRBJ1-2
D gene: .
V gene: TRBV6-4
clone size: .

CDR3 DNA: TGTGCCAGTACCTCCGGGACCAGGGCCAACGTCCTGACTTTC
CDR3 protein: CASTSGTRANVLTF
J gene: TRBJ2-6
D gene: .
V gene: TRBV28
clone size: many

CDR3 DNA: TGCAGTGCTCCCCGACAGGGAGCCTCCTATGGCTACACCTTC
CDR3 protein: CSAPRQGASYGYTF
J gene: TRBJ1-2
D gene: TRBD1
V gene: TRBV20-1
clone size: many